A single sample is the source of the 23 T cell receptor beta chains below, sequenced in a study of control samples from healthy donors and cancer patients. Profiling relied on immunoSEQ multiplex PCR, and the TCRdb table lists in-frame clones only, not all of them. The sample lists roughly 100,000 clones; 85% to 90% were seen once. Sequences were obtained from blood. These receptors originate from a man aged 30-40 years in good health.

The chain is built from TRBV7-2 and TRBJ1-5; D unclear. The V end lost 2 bases, the J end lost 6 bases, and 20 bases lay between the germline ends. Germline loops: CDR1 SGHTA, CDR2 FQGNSA. This CDR3 is 17 amino acids long. CDR3 protein: CASSLLFGPQVGQPQHF. The CDR3 nucleotides read TGTGCCAGCAGCTTATTGTTTGGCCCCCAAGTGGGTCAGCCCCAGCATTTT.

This clone has a handful of counts. The chain is built from TRBV6-1 and TRBJ1-6; 8 bases match TRBD1. The CDR3 runs 14 residues. Germline CDR1 is MNHNS and CDR2 is SASEGT. The ends lost 1 base at V and 9 bases at J; junction bases unmatched: 2. CDR3 nucleotides: TGTGCCAGCAGTGAAGGCCAGGGGGCTTCACCCCTCCACTTT. This translates into CASSEGQGASPLHF.

The V gene is TRBV4-1, the J gene TRBJ2-3, with 7 nucleotides matching TRBD2. V gave up 4 bases and J gave up 2 bases; unmatched junction bases: 6. Germline CDR1 reads MGHRA; CDR2 reads YSYEKL. The CDR3 is made up of 15 amino acids. The CDR3 protein is CASSRMGLYTDTQYF. CDR3 DNA: TGCGCCAGCAGCCGCATGGGACTATACACAGATACGCAGTATTTT.

This chain uses TRBV24-1 with TRBJ1-4; TRBD1 matches at 9 bases. J lost 8 bases, V lost 3 bases, and 9 bases had no gene match. This CDR3 has 16 residues. Germline lookup yields CDR1 KGHDR and CDR2 SFDVKD. The CDR3 DNA reads as TGTGCCACCAGTGATAGTCAACCCGGACAGGGGGAAAAACTGTTTTTT. This codes for CATSDSQPGQGEKLFF.

This clone was recorded only once. The chain employs TRBV7-8 and TRBJ2-4, with D unclear. Between the trimmed V and J ends, which lost 5 bases and 2 bases, there was a span of 16 bases. Germline V gene sequence: CDR1 SGHVS, CDR2 FQNEAQ. CDR3 size: 16 residues. For the CDR3, the DNA is TGTGCCAGCAGCCTCCTTCTATCGGGCTCCAAAAACATTCAGTACTTC. Residues: CASSLLLSGSKNIQYF.

The chain combines TRBV4-1 with TRBJ1-2, with 10 positions matching TRBD1. The germline CDR1 and CDR2 sequences are MGHRA and YSYEKL. Trimming cost V 1 base and J 6 bases; bases outside gene matches: 8. This CDR3 is built from 16 residues. This CDR3 is CASSQVPGQGSDGYTF. CDR3 in DNA: TGCGCCAGCAGCCAAGTACCGGGACAGGGGTCGGATGGCTACACCTTC.

The chain carries TRBV28 and TRBJ2-5; 8 bases are shared with TRBD1. Germline trimming cut 5 bases from V and 5 bases from J; bases unmatched to any gene: 7. The germline V gene has CDR1 MDHEN and CDR2 SYDVKM. The CDR3 consists of 14 residues. The CDR3 protein is CASSPTGAMETQYF. CDR3 bases: TGTGCCAGCAGTCCGACAGGGGCTATGGAGACCCAGTACTTC. The full variable domain, completed using reference TRBV28 and TRBJ2-5, is DVKVTQSSRYLVKRTGEKVFLECVQDMDHENMFWYRQDPGLGLRLIYFSYDVKMKEKGDIPEGYSVSREKKERFSLILESASTNQTSMYLCASSPTGAMETQYFGPGTRLLVL.

This clone appeared a few times. This specimen includes other DNA sequences encoding the same CDR3. The chain is built from TRBV28 and TRBJ1-5; the match to TRBD1 covers 8 bases. V lost 5 bases to trimming and J lost 2 bases; unmatched junction nucleotides: 5. The CDR3 covers 15 residues. CDR1 is MDHEN, CDR2 SYDVKM, per germline. The CDR3 DNA follows: TGTGCCAGCAGTCCGACGGGACAGGGCAATCAGCCCCAGCATTTT. It translates to CASSPTGQGNQPQHF.

This chain connects TRBV28 to TRBJ2-1; 7 nucleotides match TRBD1. CDR1 MDHEN and CDR2 SYDVKM come from the germline V gene. The junction had 11 bases not matched to a gene; V was cut back by 4 bases and J by 2 bases. The CDR3 has 17 residues. The CDR3 loop is CASSSQGGGRAYNEQFF. CDR3 bases: TGTGCCAGCAGTTCCCAAGGGGGCGGCAGGGCCTACAATGAGCAGTTCTTC.

The chain has TRBV15 and TRBJ2-3; D remains unclear. V dropped 0 bases and J dropped 5 bases, with 9 bases sitting between them. Germline V gives CDR1 LNHNV, CDR2 YYDKDF (reference sequence). The CDR3 totals 14 residues. In DNA form, the CDR3 reads TGTGCCACCAGCAGAGATCAGGTGGGAGATACGCAGTATTTT. Translated: CATSRDQVGDTQYF.

The CDR3 is CASSVGVGTEAFF. The CDR3 DNA follows: TGTGCCAGCAGCGTAGGGGTGGGCACTGAAGCTTTCTTT. The J gene is TRBJ1-1, the V gene TRBV9; D is unclear. V was trimmed by 0 bases and J by 4 bases, leaving 7 bases between them. The CDR3 is 13 amino acids. From germline, CDR1 is SGDLS and CDR2 YYNGEE. The full variable domain, completed using reference TRBV9 and TRBJ1-1, is DSGVTQTPKHLITATGQRVTLRCSPRSGDLSVYWYQQSLDQGLQFLIQYYNGEERAKGNILERFSAQQFPDLHSELNLSSLELGDSALYFCASSVGVGTEAFFGQGTRLTVV.

The chain recombines TRBV12-2 with TRBJ2-2; the D call of TRBD1 is as the table states it, not checked on the DNA. TRBV12-2 is described as a pseudogene. CDR3 length equals 15 residues. The CDR3 reads CASRFRQGPAGELFF. The CDR3 nucleotides are TGTGCAAGTCGCTTTCGACAGGGGCCGGCCGGGGAGCTGTTTTTT.

The genes are TRBV18 and TRBJ2-7; D is unresolved. V lost 3 bases and J lost 6, with 9 bases in between. The V gene's germline CDR1 is KGHSH and CDR2 LQKENI. The CDR3 runs to 12 residues. The CDR3 DNA follows: TGTGCCAGCTCACCGAGCTACCGCGAGCAGTACTTC. This translates into CASSPSYREQYF. The variable domain in full, with the rest retrieved from reference TRBV18 and TRBJ2-7, is NAGVMQNPRHLVRRRGQEARLRCSPMKGHSHVYWYRQLPEEGLKFMVYLQKENIIDESGMPKERFSAEFPKEGPSILRIQQVVRGDSAAYFCASSPSYREQYFGPGTRLTVT.

The rearrangement uses TRBV7-2 and TRBJ2-1; D unresolved. Germline CDR1 reads SGHTA; CDR2 reads FQGNSA. Trimming cost V 6 bases and J 4 bases, with 10 bases left between them. The CDR3 is 13 residues long. CDR3 coding DNA: TGTGCCAGCAGGGCTACAGTTTACAATGAGCAGTTCTTC. Its protein product is CASRATVYNEQFF. Drawing the rest from reference TRBV7-2 and TRBJ2-1, the complete variable domain is GAGVSQSPSNKVTEKGKDVELRCDPISGHTALYWYRQSLGQGLEFLIYFQGNSAPDKSGLPSDRFSAERTGGSVSTLTIQRTQQEDSAVYLCASRATVYNEQFFGPGTRLTVL.

This chain uses TRBV24-1 with TRBJ2-3; TRBD2 is a possible D gene (5 bases). Trimming removed 7 bases from V and 4 bases from J, with 23 bases in between. This CDR3 spans 17 amino acids. Germline CDR1 and CDR2: KGHDR and SFDVKD. The CDR3 DNA reads as TGTGCCACCAGCCAATTATTACCGGGAACCAACTCAGATACGCAGTATTTT. Its translation: CATSQLLPGTNSDTQYF.

The chain uses TRBV6-5 and TRBJ1-1; 8 bases map to TRBD1. The germline gives CDR1 MNHEY, CDR2 SVGAGI. With V trimmed by 6 bases and J by 5 bases, 8 bases remained unmatched. The length of the CDR3 is 14 residues. The CDR3, as DNA: TGTGCCAGCAGGGAGACAGGGGTAAGGACTGAAGCTTTCTTT. This translates into CASRETGVRTEAFF.

This rearrangement joins TRBV6-5 to TRBJ2-7; 7 positions match TRBD2. V lost 6 bases to trimming and J lost 6 bases; unmatched junction nucleotides: 8. Per germline, CDR1 MNHEY and CDR2 SVGAGI. The CDR3 sequence is 13 residues long. This CDR3 reads CASRVSGVREQYV. CDR3 coding DNA: TGTGCCAGCAGAGTAAGCGGGGTCCGCGAGCAGTACGTC.

This clone was detected once. The genes are TRBV28 and TRBJ2-7; 11 bases are shared with TRBD2. Germline trimming cut 3 bases from V and 3 bases from J; bases unmatched to any gene: 4. Germline CDR1 reads MDHEN; CDR2 reads SYDVKM. The CDR3 contains 15 residues. CDR3: CASSFTSGSIYEQYF. The CDR3 nucleotides read TGTGCCAGCAGTTTTACTAGCGGGAGTATCTACGAGCAGTACTTC.

This chain's CDR3 is CASSAQEKLFF. CDR3 DNA: TGTGCCAGCAGTGCACAGGAAAAACTGTTTTTT. The chain recombines TRBV2 with TRBJ1-4; D is unclear. Germline V CDR1 and CDR2: SNHLY, FYNNEI. This CDR3 has 11 amino acids. V shed 4 bases and J shed 8 bases, with 5 bases lying between them.

The chain has TRBV27 and TRBJ2-4, with 11 bases aligning to TRBD2. The germline CDR1 and CDR2 sequences are MNHEY and SMNVEV (reference sequence). V dropped 6 bases and J dropped 6; count of bases not matched to a gene: 1. This CDR3 has 13 amino acids. CDR3 protein: CASSTSGGNIQYF. The CDR3 nucleotides are TGTGCCAGCAGCACTAGCGGGGGAAACATTCAGTACTTC.

A word on this clone: The identical CDR3 is also encoded by other nucleotide sequences in the sample. V is TRBV27 and J is TRBJ2-6; the match to TRBD1 covers 8 bases. The CDR3 is made up of 20 amino acids. The germline V gene encodes CDR1 MNHEY and CDR2 SMNVEV (reference sequence). Trimming took 2 bases from V and 1 from J; bases not matched to a gene: 13. CDR3 coding DNA: TGTGCCAGCAGTTTAGGGGCCCGGACAGGGAAGAGTTCTGGGGCCAACGTCCTGACTTTC. This translates into CASSLGARTGKSSGANVLTF.

In this sample, this clone turned up a few times. The chain recombines TRBV9 with TRBJ2-2, with unresolved D. Trimming removed 6 bases from V and 8 bases from J, with 17 bases in between. This CDR3 is 14 amino acids long. In germline, CDR1 is SGDLS, CDR2 YYNGEE. CDR3 in amino acids: CASNKTSVAGELFF. The DNA of the CDR3 is TGTGCCAGCAACAAAACCAGTGTTGCGGGGGAGCTGTTTTTT.

In this sample, this clone turned up once. The chain joins TRBV12-3 or TRBV12-4 to TRBJ1-2; TRBD1 is a possible D gene (5 bases). The V end lost 3 bases, the J end lost 8 bases, and 7 bases lay between the germline ends. This CDR3 region has 11 residues. CDR3 amino acids: CASSFGAGYTF. The CDR3 nucleotides read TGTGCCAGCAGTTTTGGGGCCGGCTACACCTTC.